The 5 T cell receptor beta chains presented below share a single source sample, sequenced in a study of cytomegalovirus exposure and HLA in healthy donors. 13 Jbeta primers and 60 Vbeta primers were used for the PCR. The assay was immunoSEQ multiplex PCR, and TCRdb's table has in-frame clones only and misses some. The repertoire has over 150,000 clones, about 80% of them found once; the top ten carry 1.3%. The sequenced material came from PBMCs. The receptors were sampled from a woman aged 45-65 years in good health and CMV-seronegative.

V gene TRBV7-6 combines with J gene TRBJ2-5, with 13 bases aligning to TRBD2. Per germline, CDR1 SGHVS and CDR2 FNYEAQ. The CDR3 spans 19 residues. After removal of 3 bases from V and 5 bases from J, the junction contained 15 bases not matched to a gene. Here the CDR3 reads CASSFSRTSGSMEGETQYF. CDR3 DNA: TGTGCCAGCAGCTTTTCCCGGACTAGCGGGAGCATGGAGGGGGAGACCCAGTACTTC. Drawing the rest from reference TRBV7-6 and TRBJ2-5, the complete variable domain is GAGVSQSPRYKVTKRGQDVALRCDPISGHVSLYWYRQALGQGPEFLTYFNYEAQQDKSGLPNDRFSAERPEGSISTLTIQRTEQRDSAMYRCASSFSRTSGSMEGETQYFGPGTRLLVL.

The gene calls are TRBV10-3 and TRBJ2-5; a possible D gene is TRBD2 (6 bases). Germline CDR1 and CDR2: ENHRY and SYGVKD. The CDR3 consists of 16 residues. V lost 10 bases and J 2 bases, leaving 23 bases between the germline ends. The CDR3 DNA is TGTGCCACCCTTAATAGAATAGCGGAGATACAAGAGACCCAGTACTTC. Protein sequence: CATLNRIAEIQETQYF.

V and J are TRBV7-9 and TRBJ2-3, with a weak D call TRBD2 (6 bases). Trimming took 4 bases from V and 1 from J, leaving 12 bases between them. The length of the CDR3 is 15 residues. Germline V gene sequence: CDR1 SEHNR, CDR2 FQNEAQ (reference sequence). CDR3 sequence: CASSSMPSGTDTQYF. Here the CDR3 DNA reads TGTGCCAGCAGCTCCATGCCTAGCGGCACAGATACGCAGTATTTT.

Details on this clone: Within the sample, other DNA sequences also encode this same CDR3. This rearrangement joins TRBV2 to TRBJ2-1; 9 bases line up with TRBD1. Germline V lookup: CDR1 SNHLY, CDR2 FYNNEI. CDR3 size: 15 residues. The J segment lost 2 bases and the V segment lost 5 bases, leaving 4 bases of the junction unmatched. CDR3 nucleotides: TGTGCCAGCAGTACTACAGGGGGCACCTACAATGAGCAGTTCTTC. Its translation: CASSTTGGTYNEQFF.

V and J are TRBV6-6 and TRBJ2-3; D may be TRBD2 (6 bases). This CDR3 has 14 residues. From germline, CDR1 is MNHNY and CDR2 SVGAGI (reference sequence). Trimming shortened V by 6 bases and J by 1 base, and 11 bases separated the two germline ends. The CDR3 nucleotides read TGTGCCAGCAGCCCGGTAGCGGGCACAGATACGCAGTATTTT. The encoded protein is CASSPVAGTDTQYF.